These 12 T cell receptor beta chains came from one sample sequenced in a study of blood T cell repertoires in COVID-19 (dated by TCRdb to 2020 to 2022). Libraries were prepared through the immunoSEQ multiplex PCR assay. The immuneACCESS repertoire file appears here via TCRdb, limited to in-frame rearrangements. These files lack a portion of the clones; in checked studies, under half of the deficit traces to unresolved V genes, and the cause of the others is not known. In this sample the table shows 60,000 to 80,000 clones, 80% of which occur a single time. The leading ten clones occupy more than 10% of the sample. The sequenced sample consisted of peripheral blood. These TCRs come from a man in his fifties with COVID-19, enrolled during active disease.

About this clone: The same CDR3 is also encoded by other DNA sequences in this sample. The rearrangement links TRBV27 to TRBJ2-3; D is perhaps TRBD1 (6 bases). Germline V gives CDR1 MNHEY, CDR2 SMNVEV (reference sequence). The CDR3 contains 14 residues. Trimming stripped 3 bases from V and 1 base from J, with 8 bases between. The CDR3 DNA reads as TGTGCCAGCAGTTTGGGGGCGGGCACAGATACGCAGTATTTT. This translates into CASSLGAGTDTQYF.

The chain carries TRBV7-8 and TRBJ2-7; 10 bases match TRBD1. V dropped 4 bases and J dropped 2; count of bases not matched to a gene: 5. The CDR3 totals 15 residues. CDR1 is SGHVS and CDR2 is FQNEAQ in the germline V gene. CDR3 sequence: CASSSRGQGPYEQYF. The DNA of the CDR3 is TGTGCCAGCAGCTCAAGGGGACAGGGGCCCTACGAGCAGTACTTC.

The chain uses TRBV29-1 and TRBJ1-1; tentative D call: TRBD1 (5 bases). The CDR3 loop spans 13 amino acids. Trimming removed 6 bases at V and 5 bases at J, with 16 bases between. Germline lookup yields CDR1 SQVTM and CDR2 ANQGSEA. The CDR3 region is CSVLGFGGTEAFF. CDR3 bases: TGCAGCGTCTTGGGATTTGGGGGGACTGAAGCTTTCTTT.

This clone was observed a single time. This chain connects TRBV7-3 to TRBJ2-5; maybe TRBD2 (7 bases). Germline-derived CDR1 and CDR2 are SGHTA and FQGTGA. Trimming took 2 bases from V and 4 from J, leaving 17 bases between them. The CDR3 consists of 16 residues. The CDR3 nucleotides are TGTGCCAGCAGCTTATATGGGAGGGGGGACGGAGAGACCCAGTACTTC. The encoded protein is CASSLYGRGDGETQYF.

The chain has TRBV24-1 and TRBJ2-5; tentatively, D is TRBD2 (7 bases). Trimming removed 6 bases from V and 2 bases from J, with 21 bases in between. This CDR3 has 17 residues. Per the germline V gene, CDR1 is KGHDR and CDR2 is SFDVKD. The CDR3 DNA reads TGTGCCACCAGTTTAGGACCCCCGGGGGGCGGACAAGAGACCCAGTACTTC. As protein: CATSLGPPGGGQETQYF.

This chain connects TRBV7-2 to TRBJ2-7; a weak D match, TRBD1 (5 bases). The CDR3 totals 14 residues. Germline lookup yields CDR1 SGHTA and CDR2 FQGNSA. Trimming shortened V by 5 bases and J by 5 bases, and 16 bases separated the two germline ends. CDR3 nucleotide sequence: TGTGCCAGCAGCCAGGGTTTAGGGCGGAACGAGCAGTACTTC. It codes for CASSQGLGRNEQYF.

The chain couples TRBV5-1 to TRBJ1-2, with D maybe TRBD1 (6 bases). CDR1 SGHRS and CDR2 YFSETQ come from the germline V gene. This CDR3 spans 18 amino acids. V lost 5 bases, J lost 8 bases, and 31 bases lay in between. The CDR3 loop reads CASSRRPGQSDTAIGYTF. The DNA of the CDR3 is TGCGCCAGCAGTCGTCGTCCGGGACAATCGGACACTGCTATCGGCTACACCTTC.

V usage is TRBV28 and J usage is TRBJ1-6; D remains ambiguous. The CDR3 covers 14 residues. CDR1 and CDR2 from the germline V gene are MDHEN and SYDVKM. Trimming cost V 2 bases and J 5 bases, with 7 bases left between them. CDR3: CASSLNNNNSPLHF. CDR3 sequence (DNA): TGTGCCAGCAGTTTAAACAATAATAATTCACCCCTCCACTTT.

The chain carries TRBV7-2 and TRBJ1-5, with 8 bases that match TRBD1. Trimming at V came to 5 bases and at J to 6 bases, leaving 9 bases not matched to a gene. CDR1 SGHTA and CDR2 FQGNSA come from the germline V gene. The CDR3 is made up of 15 amino acids. CDR3 sequence (DNA): TGTGCCAGCAGCCCGAGTTCAGGGGGCCGTCAGCCCCAGCATTTT. Protein: CASSPSSGGRQPQHF.

Here the CDR3 DNA reads TGTGCCAGCAGGAGCGGGGGGTCCACAGATACGCAGTATTTT. This gives the protein CASRSGGSTDTQYF. The gene calls are TRBV28 and TRBJ2-3, with 9 nucleotides matching TRBD2. CDR3 length: 14 residues. CDR1 and CDR2 (germline): MDHEN, SYDVKM. The V segment lost 6 bases and the J segment 2 bases; nucleotides outside the gene matches: 3.

The gene calls are TRBV28 and TRBJ2-1, with 8 positions matching TRBD1. V was clipped by 5 bases and J by 4 bases; unmatched bases: 7. The CDR3 covers 15 residues. The germline gives CDR1 MDHEN, CDR2 SYDVKM. CDR3 residues: CASSLGQGMYNEQFF. The CDR3, as DNA: TGTGCCAGCAGTCTAGGACAGGGTATGTACAATGAGCAGTTCTTC.

This chain uses TRBV7-3 with TRBJ1-1; TRBD1 matches at 9 bases. The CDR3 consists of 14 residues. Germline-derived CDR1 and CDR2 are SGHTA and FQGTGA. V lost 4 bases and J lost 4; bases outside the gene matches: 4. The CDR3 protein is CASSYTGGITEAFF. For the CDR3, the DNA is TGTGCCAGCAGCTACACAGGGGGCATCACTGAAGCTTTCTTT.